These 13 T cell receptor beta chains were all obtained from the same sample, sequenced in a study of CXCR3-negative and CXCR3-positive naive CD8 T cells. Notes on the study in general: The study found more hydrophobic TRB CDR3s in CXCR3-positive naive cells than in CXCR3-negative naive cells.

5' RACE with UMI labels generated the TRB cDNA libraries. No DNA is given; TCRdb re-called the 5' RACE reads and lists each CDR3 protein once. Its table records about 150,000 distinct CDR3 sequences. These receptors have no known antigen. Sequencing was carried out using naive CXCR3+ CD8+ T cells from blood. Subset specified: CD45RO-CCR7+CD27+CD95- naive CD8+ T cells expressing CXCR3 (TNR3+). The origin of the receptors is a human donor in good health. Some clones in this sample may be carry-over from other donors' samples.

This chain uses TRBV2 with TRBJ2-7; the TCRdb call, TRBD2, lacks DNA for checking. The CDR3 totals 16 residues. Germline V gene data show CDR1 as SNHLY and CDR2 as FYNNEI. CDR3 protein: CASRMLAGGTSLEQYF.

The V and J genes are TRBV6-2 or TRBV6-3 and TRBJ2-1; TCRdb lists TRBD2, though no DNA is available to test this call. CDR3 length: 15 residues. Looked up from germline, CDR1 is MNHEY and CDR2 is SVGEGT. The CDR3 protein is CASSYWGTSGGAGFF.

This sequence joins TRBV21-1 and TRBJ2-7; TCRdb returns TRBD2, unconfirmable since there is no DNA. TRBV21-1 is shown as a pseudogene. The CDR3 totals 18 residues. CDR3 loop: CASSILLANDKWTYEQYF.

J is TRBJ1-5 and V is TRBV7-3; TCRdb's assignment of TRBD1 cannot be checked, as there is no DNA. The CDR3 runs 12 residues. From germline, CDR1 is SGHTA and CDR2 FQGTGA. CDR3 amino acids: CASSYPGQPQHF. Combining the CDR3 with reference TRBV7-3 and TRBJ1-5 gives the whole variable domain GAGVSQTPSNKVTEKGKYVELRCDPISGHTALYWYRQSLGQGPEFLIYFQGTGAADDSGLPNDRFFAVRPEGSVSTLKIQRTERGDSAVYLCASSYPGQPQHFGDGTRLSIL.

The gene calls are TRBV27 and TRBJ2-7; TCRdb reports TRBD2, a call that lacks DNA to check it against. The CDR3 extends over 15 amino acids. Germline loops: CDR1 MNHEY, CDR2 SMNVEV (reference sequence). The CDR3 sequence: CASSFSGHSSYEQYF.

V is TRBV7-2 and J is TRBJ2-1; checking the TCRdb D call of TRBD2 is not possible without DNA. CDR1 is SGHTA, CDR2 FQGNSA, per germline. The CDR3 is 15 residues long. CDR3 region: CASSLVTRGNNEQFF.

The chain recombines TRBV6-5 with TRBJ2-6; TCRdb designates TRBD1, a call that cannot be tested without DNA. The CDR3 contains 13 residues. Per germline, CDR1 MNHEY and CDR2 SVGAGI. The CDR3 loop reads CASSYRTVDVLTF.

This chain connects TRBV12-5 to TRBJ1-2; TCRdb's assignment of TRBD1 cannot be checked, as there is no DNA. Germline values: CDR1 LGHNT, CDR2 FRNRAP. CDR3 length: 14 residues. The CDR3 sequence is CASGTPPGPYGYTF.

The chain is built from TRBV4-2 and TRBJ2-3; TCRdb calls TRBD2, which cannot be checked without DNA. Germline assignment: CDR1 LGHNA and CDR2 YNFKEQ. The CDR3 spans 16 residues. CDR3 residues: CASSPRLAGSTDTQYF.

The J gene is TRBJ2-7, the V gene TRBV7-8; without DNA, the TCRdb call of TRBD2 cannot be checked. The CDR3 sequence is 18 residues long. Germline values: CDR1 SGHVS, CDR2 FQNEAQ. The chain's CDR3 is CASSLPRVLPTASYEQYF.

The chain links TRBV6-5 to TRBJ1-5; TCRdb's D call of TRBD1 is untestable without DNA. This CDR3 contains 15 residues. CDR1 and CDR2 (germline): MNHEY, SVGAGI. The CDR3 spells CASSSRQGAAQPQHF.

CDR3 residues: CASSPGPTDTQYF. The chain has TRBV28 and TRBJ2-3; TCRdb returns TRBD1, unconfirmable since there is no DNA. The germline CDR1 and CDR2 sequences are MDHEN and SYDVKM. The CDR3 extends over 13 amino acids.

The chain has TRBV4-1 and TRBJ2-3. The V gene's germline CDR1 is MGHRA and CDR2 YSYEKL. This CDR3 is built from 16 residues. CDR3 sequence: CASSQDQWVSTDTQYF.